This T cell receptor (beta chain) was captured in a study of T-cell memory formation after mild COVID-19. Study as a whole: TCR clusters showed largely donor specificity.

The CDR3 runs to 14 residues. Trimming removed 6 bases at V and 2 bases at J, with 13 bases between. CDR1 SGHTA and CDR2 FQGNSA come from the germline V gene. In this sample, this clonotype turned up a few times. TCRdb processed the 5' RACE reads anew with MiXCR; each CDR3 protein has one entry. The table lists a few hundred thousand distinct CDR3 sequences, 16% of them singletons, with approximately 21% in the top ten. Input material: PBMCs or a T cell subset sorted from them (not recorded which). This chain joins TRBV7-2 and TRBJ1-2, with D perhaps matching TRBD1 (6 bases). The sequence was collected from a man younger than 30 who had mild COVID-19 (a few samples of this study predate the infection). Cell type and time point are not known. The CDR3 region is CASSSDSSNYGYTF. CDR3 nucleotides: TGTGCCAGCAGTTCGGACAGCTCCAACTATGGCTACACCTTC.